The 18 T cell receptor beta chains below all came from one sample that was sequenced in a study of CD8+CD57+ T cells in acquired aplastic anemia. Genomic DNA, serving as template, underwent TCR beta VDJ and CDR3 profiling. TCRdb processed the reads anew with MiXCR; each CDR3 protein has one entry. The table lists about 220,000 distinct CDR3 sequences, 34% of them singletons. Sequencing was performed on sorted CD4+, CD8+, or CD8+CD57+ T cells (not recorded which) from PBMCs. These TCRs come from a human donor in good health, serving as a control.

CDR3 loop: CASSQEKSDLPYEQYF. The CDR3 DNA reads TGTGCCAGCAGCCAAGAAAAAAGCGACTTACCCTACGAGCAGTACTTC. This rearrangement joins TRBV4-2 to TRBJ2-7; the D is unclear. V was trimmed by 0 bases and J by 2 bases, leaving 14 bases between them. There are 16 residues in the CDR3. Germline-derived CDR1 and CDR2 are LGHNA and YNFKEQ.

This clonotype came up a few times. V usage is TRBV5-4 and J usage is TRBJ2-5, with 8 bases aligning to TRBD1. J gave up 5 bases and V 2 bases, and 5 bases lay outside the gene matches. The germline CDR1 and CDR2 sequences are SGHNT and YYREEE (reference sequence). The CDR3 contains 14 residues. CDR3 in amino acids: CASSFRGLGETQYF. For the CDR3, the DNA is TGTGCCAGCAGCTTCAGGGGGCTCGGGGAGACCCAGTACTTC. The full variable domain, in which reference TRBV5-4 and TRBJ2-5 provide the parts outside the CDR3, is ETGVTQSPTHLIKTRGQQVTLRCSSQSGHNTVSWYQQALGQGPQFIFQYYREEENGRGNFPPRFSGLQFPNYSSELNVNALELDDSALYLCASSFRGLGETQYFGPGTRLLVL.

The chain couples TRBV29-1 to TRBJ2-7; 9 nucleotides agree with TRBD1. The CDR3 length is 12 residues. Germline V gene sequence: CDR1 SQVTM, CDR2 ANQGSEA. V was pared by 5 bases and J by 5 bases, with 4 bases of the junction left unmatched. CDR3 nucleotide sequence: TGCAGCGTTAGGGACAGGGAGAACGAGCAGTACTTC. Translating gives CSVRDRENEQYF.

This clonotype was detected a few times. An end of the junction differs from the germline gene, which may be a read error. The chain joins TRBV10-3 to TRBJ2-7, with a tentative D call TRBD2 (5 bases). The CDR3 consists of 15 residues. CDR1 is ENHRY and CDR2 is SYGVKD in the germline V gene. The CDR3 coding sequence is TGTGCCAGCAGTGAAGAAGGAGCGGACTCCCACGAGCAGTACTTC. Translated: CASSEEGADSHEQYF.

This clonotype was detected a few times. The chain combines TRBV20-1 with TRBJ1-1; 9 bases match TRBD1. There are 17 residues in the CDR3. CDR1 is DFQATT and CDR2 is SNEGSKA in the germline V gene (reference sequence). After removal of 3 bases from V and 1 base from J, the junction contained 12 bases not matched to a gene. CDR3 sequence reads: CSASVPTGGGKNTEAFF. DNA for the CDR3: TGCAGTGCTAGTGTCCCGACAGGGGGTGGGAAGAACACTGAAGCTTTCTTT.

The table lists this clonotype with many counts. The rearrangement links TRBV5-1 to TRBJ2-5; D may be TRBD1 (5 bases). Trimming removed 1 base at V and 1 base at J, with 8 bases between. Germline-derived CDR1 and CDR2 are SGHRS and YFSETQ. The CDR3 contains 14 residues. CDR3 nucleotides: TGCGCCAGCAGCTTGATTCAGGGCCAAGAGACCCAGTACTTC. Translated, it gives CASSLIQGQETQYF.

This clonotype showed up just a few times. The chain links TRBV12-5 to TRBJ2-1; 14 nucleotides align to TRBD2. CDR3 length: 18 amino acids. Trimming took 5 bases from V and 1 from J; bases not matched to a gene: 7. CDR1 LGHNT and CDR2 FRNRAP come from the germline V gene. Here the CDR3 reads CASGPTSGRAVSYNEQFF. CDR3 nucleotide sequence: TGTGCTAGTGGTCCGACTAGCGGGAGGGCCGTATCCTACAATGAGCAGTTCTTC.

The rearrangement joins TRBV29-1 to TRBJ1-1; 7 nucleotides line up with TRBD1. The trim removed 6 bases at V and 1 base at J, leaving 5 bases unmatched. CDR1 and CDR2 (germline): SQVTM, ANQGSEA. CDR3 size: 13 residues. CDR3 region: CSVGGQPNTEAFF. CDR3 bases: TGCAGCGTCGGGGGACAGCCGAACACTGAAGCTTTCTTT.

A few counts support this clonotype. The chain uses TRBV3-1 and TRBJ1-3, with D maybe TRBD1 (5 bases). This CDR3 region has 15 residues. V was shortened by 4 bases and J by 4 bases, with 14 bases between the two germline ends. Germline assignment: CDR1 LGHDT and CDR2 YNNKEL (reference sequence). In DNA form, the CDR3 reads TGTGCCAGCAGCCTCACGCAGGGCGACGGAAACACCATATATTTT. It is translated as CASSLTQGDGNTIYF.

This chain connects TRBV11-2 to TRBJ2-1; 7 positions agree with TRBD1. The CDR3 totals 15 residues. The ends lost 6 bases at V and 0 bases at J; junction bases unmatched: 5. The germline V gene encodes CDR1 SGHAT and CDR2 FQNNGV. The DNA of the CDR3 is TGTGCCAGCAGTTCAAACAGGGGCTCCTACAATGAGCAGTTCTTC. This translates into CASSSNRGSYNEQFF.

J is TRBJ1-3 and V is TRBV7-9; TRBD1 matches 7 bases. CDR1 and CDR2 from the germline V gene are SEHNR and FQNEAQ (reference sequence). This CDR3 is 17 amino acids long. V shed 7 bases and J 1 base; nucleotides not matched to a gene: 13. The CDR3 here is CASIETELTGSGNTIYF. The CDR3 DNA reads as TGTGCCAGCATCGAAACCGAATTGACAGGGTCTGGAAACACCATATATTTT.

This clonotype was seen many times. The chain carries TRBV7-8 and TRBJ1-2; 7 bases line up with TRBD1. Germline values: CDR1 SGHVS, CDR2 FQNEAQ. V dropped 5 bases and J dropped 3; count of bases not matched to a gene: 6. This CDR3 has 14 residues. The CDR3 here is CASSPTGLDYGYTF. DNA of the CDR3: TGTGCCAGCAGCCCGACAGGGCTTGACTATGGCTACACCTTC.

This clonotype has more than one count but fewer than ten. This rearrangement joins TRBV11-2 to TRBJ2-1, with a possible D match to TRBD2 (6 bases). V gave up 0 bases and J gave up 15 bases, with 24 bases separating them. Germline lookup yields CDR1 SGHAT and CDR2 FQNNGV. The CDR3 is 16 residues long. This chain's CDR3 is CASSLDDFWGVGKVFF. The CDR3 DNA follows: TGTGCCAGCAGCTTAGATGATTTTTGGGGGGTAGGTAAAGTGTTCTTC.

The chain has TRBV5-1 and TRBJ1-3; D unclear. CDR3 length: 16 residues. Germline-derived CDR1 and CDR2 are SGHRS and YFSETQ. The germline V and J ends were trimmed by 0 bases and 8 bases, with 18 bases remaining between them. The CDR3 coding sequence is TGCGCCAGCAGCTTGGGCGTGGGTATCGGTGGCTACACCATATATTTT. This sequence encodes CASSLGVGIGGYTIYF.

Points on this clonotype: A single base separates this from a much larger clone, so it may be a read error. The chain recombines TRBV29-1 with TRBJ1-4; the match to TRBD1 covers 9 bases. There are 15 residues in the CDR3. Per the germline V gene, CDR1 is SQVTM and CDR2 is ANQGSEA. CDR3 DNA sequence: TGCAGCGCTGAAGAATGGACAGGGGCCCCAGGGAAACTGTTTTTT. Protein product: CSAEEWTGAPGKLFF.

This clonotype was found many times. The gene calls are TRBV20-1 and TRBJ2-7; TRBD1 aligns across 9 bases. Germline trimming cut 8 bases from V and 4 bases from J; bases unmatched to any gene: 6. In germline, CDR1 is DFQATT, CDR2 SNEGSKA (reference sequence). CDR3 length: 12 residues. This chain's CDR3 is CSLPGQGYEQYF. CDR3 DNA sequence: TGCAGTCTTCCGGGACAGGGTTACGAGCAGTACTTC.

The V and J genes are TRBV25-1 and TRBJ2-3, with 9 nucleotides matching TRBD2. J lost 0 bases, V lost 6 bases, and 4 bases had no gene match. Looked up from germline, CDR1 is MGHDK and CDR2 is SYGVNS. The CDR3 consists of 15 residues. The DNA for the CDR3 is TGTGCCAGCAGCCCTAGCGGGACTAGCACAGATACGCAGTATTTT. Its translation is CASSPSGTSTDTQYF.

This clonotype was observed many times. The CDR3 spells CSALTGALTEAFF. In nucleotides, the CDR3 is TGCAGCGCCCTGACAGGGGCTTTGACTGAAGCTTTCTTT. V gene TRBV29-1 combines with J gene TRBJ1-1; 8 nucleotides line up with TRBD1. CDR3 size: 13 residues. Germline V gives CDR1 SQVTM, CDR2 ANQGSEA. J gave up 5 bases and V 7 bases, and 9 bases lay outside the gene matches.